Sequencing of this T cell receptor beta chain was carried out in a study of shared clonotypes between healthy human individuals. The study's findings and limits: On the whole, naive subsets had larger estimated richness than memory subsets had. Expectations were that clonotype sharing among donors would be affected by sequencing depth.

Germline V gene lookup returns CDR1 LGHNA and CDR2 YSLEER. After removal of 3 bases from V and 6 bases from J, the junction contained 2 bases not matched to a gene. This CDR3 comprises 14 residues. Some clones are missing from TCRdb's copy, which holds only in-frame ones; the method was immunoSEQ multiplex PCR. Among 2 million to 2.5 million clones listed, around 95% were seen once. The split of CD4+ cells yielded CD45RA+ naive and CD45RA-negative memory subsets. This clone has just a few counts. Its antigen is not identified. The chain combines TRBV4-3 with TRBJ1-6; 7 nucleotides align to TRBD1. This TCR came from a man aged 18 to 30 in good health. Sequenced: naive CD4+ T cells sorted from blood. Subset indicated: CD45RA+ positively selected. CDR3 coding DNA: TGCGCCAGCAGCCACGGGACAGTTAATTCACCCCTCCACTTT. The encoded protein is CASSHGTVNSPLHF.